This T cell receptor beta chain was captured by sequencing in a study of breast tumors, draining lymph nodes, adjacent tissues. V gave up 2 bases and J gave up 5 bases, with 7 bases separating them. Germline loops: CDR1 SGHNT, CDR2 YYREEE (reference sequence). This CDR3 region has 12 residues. MiXCR was run by TCRdb on the multiplex PCR reads, yielding one entry per CDR3 protein. The sample has roughly 100,000 distinct CDR3 sequences; 30% are singletons. This clonotype was seen once. The antigen remains unidentified. Study-wide results and limits: Findings are consistent with lymph node origin and intratumoral expansion of most tumor T cells. The lymph node origin of tumor T cells was framed as consistent with a hypothesis, not demonstrated.

Samples came from axillary lymph nodes draining the breast cancer. The chain combines TRBV5-4 with TRBJ2-5; D might be TRBD2 (5 bases). The sequence came from a female donor with breast cancer. Some clones in this sample may be carry-over from other donors' samples. Sequenced input: axillary lymph node tissue. CDR3: CASSFPGETQYF. The CDR3 DNA reads as TGTGCCAGCAGCTTCCCGGGGGAGACCCAGTACTTC. The whole variable domain, filled in from reference TRBV5-4 and TRBJ2-5, reads ETGVTQSPTHLIKTRGQQVTLRCSSQSGHNTVSWYQQALGQGPQFIFQYYREEENGRGNFPPRFSGLQFPNYSSELNVNALELDDSALYLCASSFPGETQYFGPGTRLLVL.